Listed here are 5 T cell receptor beta chains from one sample, sequenced in a study of blood T cell repertoires in COVID-19. The table came from immunoSEQ multiplex PCR; TCRdb's copy has only in-frame clones and leaves some out. Seen here are roughly 200,000 clones, 80% to 85% observed once, and the top ten hold approximately 4.4%. Sequenced material: peripheral blood. Receptors were obtained from a man between 50 and 59 years old with active or convalescent COVID-19.

The gene calls are TRBV9 and TRBJ2-5, with 8 bases lining up with TRBD1. From germline, CDR1 is SGDLS and CDR2 YYNGEE. V trimming: 0 bases; J trimming: 4 bases; junction bases outside the gene matches: 8. CDR3 size: 16 residues. The CDR3 sequence: CASSVGSGGPLETQYF. As DNA, the CDR3 is TGTGCCAGCAGCGTAGGTTCAGGGGGCCCCCTAGAGACCCAGTACTTC. Full variable domain (rest looked up from reference TRBV9 and TRBJ2-5): DSGVTQTPKHLITATGQRVTLRCSPRSGDLSVYWYQQSLDQGLQFLIQYYNGEERAKGNILERFSAQQFPDLHSELNLSSLELGDSALYFCASSVGSGGPLETQYFGPGTRLLVL.

The chain uses TRBV2 and TRBJ1-1; no reliable D call. The CDR3 is 11 residues long. The germline CDR1 and CDR2 sequences are SNHLY and FYNNEI. V lost 4 bases, J lost 10 bases, and 10 bases lay in between. The CDR3 spells CASSVTVGAFF. The CDR3 nucleotides read TGTGCCAGCAGTGTAACAGTGGGAGCTTTCTTT. Together with reference TRBV2 and TRBJ1-1, the CDR3 gives the full variable domain: EPEVTQTPSHQVTQMGQEVILRCVPISNHLYFYWYRQILGQKVEFLVSFYNNEISEKSEIFDDQFSVERPDGSNFTLKIRSTKLEDSAMYFCASSVTVGAFFGQGTRLTVV.

The chain uses TRBV19 and TRBJ1-4; TRBD1 aligns across 10 bases. CDR3 size: 15 residues. V shed 4 bases, J shed 7 bases, and the junction held 6 bases outside the gene matches. Germline values: CDR1 LNHDA, CDR2 SQIVND (reference sequence). The CDR3 spells CASSSRDRGSEKLFF. CDR3 sequence (DNA): TGTGCCAGTAGTAGCCGGGACAGGGGCAGTGAAAAACTGTTTTTT.

The gene calls are TRBV2 and TRBJ1-2; tentatively, D is TRBD1 (5 bases). The germline gives CDR1 SNHLY, CDR2 FYNNEI. V was pared by 5 bases and J by 8 bases, with 12 bases between. The CDR3 spans 12 residues. CDR3 region: CASSSTEGGYTF. The CDR3, as DNA: TGTGCCAGCAGTTCGACAGAAGGAGGCTACACCTTC.

The chain combines TRBV7-9 with TRBJ1-6, with D maybe TRBD1 (6 bases). Germline V CDR1 and CDR2: SEHNR, FQNEAQ (reference sequence). V was clipped by 6 bases and J by 10 bases, with 16 bases between them. The CDR3 is 14 residues long. This chain's CDR3 is CASRAGDPRSPLHF. The CDR3 nucleotides are TGTGCCAGCAGGGCAGGGGACCCGCGGTCACCCCTCCACTTT.